The clone carrying this T cell receptor beta chain has only a few counts. Time point: baseline pretreatment blood. Treatment noted: 15 Gy SBRT to primary tumor, nephrectomy 4 weeks later. Germline V gives CDR1 SGHRS, CDR2 YFSETQ. This CDR3 contains 14 residues. V was pared by 7 bases and J by 4 bases, with 14 bases between. These data belong to a study of radiation and T cells in renal cell carcinoma. Only in-frame clones appear in the TCRdb table, and some are missing; sequencing was by immunoSEQ multiplex PCR. The sample lists approximately 110,000 clones; around 80% were seen once. The input for sequencing was blood, taken from a patient whose treatment included radiotherapy and nephrectomy. The genes are TRBV5-1 and TRBJ2-2, with D perhaps being TRBD1 or TRBD2 (6 bases each). This clonotype was obtained from a woman in her fifties or sixties with renal cell carcinoma. The CDR3 sequence is CASSTEGGTGELFF. The CDR3 bases are TGCGCCAGCTCCACGGAGGGGGGCACCGGGGAGCTGTTTTTT.